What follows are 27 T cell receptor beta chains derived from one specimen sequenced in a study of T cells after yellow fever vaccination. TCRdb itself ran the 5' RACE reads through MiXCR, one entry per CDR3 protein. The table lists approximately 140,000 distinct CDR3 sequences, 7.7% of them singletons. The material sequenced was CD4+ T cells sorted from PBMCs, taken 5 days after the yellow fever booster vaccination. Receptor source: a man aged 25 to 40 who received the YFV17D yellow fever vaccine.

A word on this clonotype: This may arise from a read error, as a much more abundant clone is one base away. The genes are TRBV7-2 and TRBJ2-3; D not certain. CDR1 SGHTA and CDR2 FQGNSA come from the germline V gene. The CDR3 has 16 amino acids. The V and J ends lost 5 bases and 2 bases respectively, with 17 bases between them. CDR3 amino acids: CASSPQGPHFTDTQYF. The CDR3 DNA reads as TGTGCCAGCAGCCCACAAGGCCCCCACTTCACAGATACGCAGTATTTT. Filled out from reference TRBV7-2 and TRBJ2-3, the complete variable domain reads GAGVSQSPSNKVTEKGKDVELRCDPISGHTALYWYRQSLGQGLEFLIYFQGNSAPDKSGLPSDRFSAERTGGSVSTLTIQRTQQEDSAVYLCASSPQGPHFTDTQYFGPGTRLTVL.

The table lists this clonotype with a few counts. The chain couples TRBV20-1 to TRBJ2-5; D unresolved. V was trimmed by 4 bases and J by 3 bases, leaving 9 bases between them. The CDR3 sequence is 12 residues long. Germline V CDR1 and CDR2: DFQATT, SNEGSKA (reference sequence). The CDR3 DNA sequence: TGCAGTGCTACCCTCCGAGAAGAGACCCAGTACTTC. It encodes CSATLREETQYF.

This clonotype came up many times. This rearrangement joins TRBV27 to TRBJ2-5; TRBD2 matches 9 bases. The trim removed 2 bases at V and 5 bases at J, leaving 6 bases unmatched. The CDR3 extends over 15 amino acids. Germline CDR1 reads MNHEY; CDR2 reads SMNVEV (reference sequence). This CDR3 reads CASSLAGGPRETQYF. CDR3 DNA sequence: TGTGCCAGCAGTTTAGCGGGAGGGCCTCGGGAGACCCAGTACTTC.

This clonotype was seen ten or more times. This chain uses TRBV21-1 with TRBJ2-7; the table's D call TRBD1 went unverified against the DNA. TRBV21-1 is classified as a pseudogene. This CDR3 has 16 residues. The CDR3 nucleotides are TGTGCCAGCAGCAGGGAAGGGACAGGGCCTTCCTACGAGCAGTACTTC. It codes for CASSREGTGPSYEQYF.

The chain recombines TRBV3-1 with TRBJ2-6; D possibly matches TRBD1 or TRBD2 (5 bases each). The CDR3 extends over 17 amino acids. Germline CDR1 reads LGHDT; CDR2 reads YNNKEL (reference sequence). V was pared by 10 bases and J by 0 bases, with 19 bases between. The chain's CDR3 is CATCQGRVVSGANVLTF. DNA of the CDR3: TGTGCCACCTGCCAGGGACGGGTTGTCTCTGGGGCCAACGTCCTGACTTTC.

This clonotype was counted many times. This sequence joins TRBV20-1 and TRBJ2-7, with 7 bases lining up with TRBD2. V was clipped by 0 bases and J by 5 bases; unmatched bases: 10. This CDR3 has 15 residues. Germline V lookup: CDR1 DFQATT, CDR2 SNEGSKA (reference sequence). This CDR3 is CSARDGGETSNEQYF. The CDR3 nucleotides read TGCAGTGCTAGAGATGGGGGGGAGACGTCCAACGAGCAGTACTTC.

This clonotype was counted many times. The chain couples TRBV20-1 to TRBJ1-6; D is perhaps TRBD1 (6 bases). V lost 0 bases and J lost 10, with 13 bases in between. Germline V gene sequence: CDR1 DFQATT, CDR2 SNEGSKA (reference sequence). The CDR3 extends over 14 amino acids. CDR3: CSARERGGGSPLHF. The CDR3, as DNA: TGCAGTGCTAGAGAAAGGGGAGGGGGATCACCCCTCCACTTT.

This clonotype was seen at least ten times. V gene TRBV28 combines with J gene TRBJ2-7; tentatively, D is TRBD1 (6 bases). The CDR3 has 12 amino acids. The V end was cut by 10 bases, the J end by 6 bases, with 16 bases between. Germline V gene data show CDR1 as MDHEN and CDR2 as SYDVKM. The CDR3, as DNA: TGTGCCACCCATTCAGGGGCAGGCGAGCAGTACTTC. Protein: CATHSGAGEQYF.

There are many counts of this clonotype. The chain's CDR3 is CSARVGGPFYEQYF. As DNA, the CDR3 is TGCAGTGCTAGAGTAGGGGGCCCCTTCTACGAGCAGTACTTC. The chain employs TRBV20-1 and TRBJ2-7, with TRBD1 identical over 7 bases. J lost 3 bases, V lost 1 base, and 6 bases had no gene match. CDR3 length: 14 amino acids. The germline V gene has CDR1 DFQATT and CDR2 SNEGSKA (reference sequence).

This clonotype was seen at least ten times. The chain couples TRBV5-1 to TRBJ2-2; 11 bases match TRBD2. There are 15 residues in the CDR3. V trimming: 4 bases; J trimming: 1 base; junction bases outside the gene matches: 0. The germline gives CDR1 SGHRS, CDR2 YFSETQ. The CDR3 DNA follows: TGCGCCAGCAGCACTAGCGGGAGGAACACCGGGGAGCTGTTTTTT. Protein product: CASSTSGRNTGELFF.

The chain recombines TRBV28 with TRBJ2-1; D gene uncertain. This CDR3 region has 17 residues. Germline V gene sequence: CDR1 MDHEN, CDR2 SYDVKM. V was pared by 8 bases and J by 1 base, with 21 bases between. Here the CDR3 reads CASDHGRTKLSYNEQFF. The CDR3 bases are TGTGCCAGCGATCACGGTCGAACTAAGCTATCCTACAATGAGCAGTTCTTC.

This CDR3 reads CASSPGGGRHTEAFF. The CDR3 nucleotides read TGTGCCAGCAGCCCGGGGGGGGGGCGGCACACTGAAGCTTTCTTT. This chain uses TRBV6-5 with TRBJ1-1, with D maybe TRBD1 (6 bases). Germline CDR1 and CDR2: MNHEY and SVGAGI. The CDR3 length is 15 residues. The V gene lost 6 bases and the J gene lost 3 bases, with 17 bases spanning the gap.

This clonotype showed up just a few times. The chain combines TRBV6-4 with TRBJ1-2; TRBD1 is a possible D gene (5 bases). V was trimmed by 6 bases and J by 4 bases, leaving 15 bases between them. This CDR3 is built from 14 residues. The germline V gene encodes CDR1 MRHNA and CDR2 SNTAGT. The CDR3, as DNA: TGTGCCAGCAGGAATTTAGGGGTGCGCTATGGCTACACCTTC. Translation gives CASRNLGVRYGYTF.

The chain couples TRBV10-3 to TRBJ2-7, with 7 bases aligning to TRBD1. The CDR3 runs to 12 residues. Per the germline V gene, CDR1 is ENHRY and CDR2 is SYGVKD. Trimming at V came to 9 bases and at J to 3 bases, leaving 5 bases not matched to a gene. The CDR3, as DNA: TGTGCCATGGGACAGTTCGACTACGAGCAGTACTTC. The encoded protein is CAMGQFDYEQYF.

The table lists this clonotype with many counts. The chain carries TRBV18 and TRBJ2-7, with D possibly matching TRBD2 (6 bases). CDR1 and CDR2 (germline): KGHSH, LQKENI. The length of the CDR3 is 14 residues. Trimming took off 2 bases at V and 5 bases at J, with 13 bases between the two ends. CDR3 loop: CASSPIASDNEQYF. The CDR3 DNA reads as TGTGCCAGCTCACCAATCGCTAGCGACAACGAGCAGTACTTC.

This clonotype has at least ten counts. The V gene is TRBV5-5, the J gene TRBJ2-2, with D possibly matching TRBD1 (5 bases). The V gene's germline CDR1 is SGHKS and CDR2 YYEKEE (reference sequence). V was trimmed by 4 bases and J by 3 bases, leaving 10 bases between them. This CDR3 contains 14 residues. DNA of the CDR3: TGTGCCAGCAGCGTTGACAGTTACACCGGGGAGCTGTTTTTT. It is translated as CASSVDSYTGELFF.

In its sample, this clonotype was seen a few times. CDR3 bases: TGTGCCAGCAGAGGCCTCATGGATCCACCCTACGAGCAGTACTTC. Amino acids: CASRGLMDPPYEQYF. The gene calls are TRBV6-1 and TRBJ2-7; no clear D. The germline gives CDR1 MNHNS, CDR2 SASEGT. This CDR3 spans 15 amino acids. Trimming cost V 6 bases and J 2 bases, with 17 bases left between them.

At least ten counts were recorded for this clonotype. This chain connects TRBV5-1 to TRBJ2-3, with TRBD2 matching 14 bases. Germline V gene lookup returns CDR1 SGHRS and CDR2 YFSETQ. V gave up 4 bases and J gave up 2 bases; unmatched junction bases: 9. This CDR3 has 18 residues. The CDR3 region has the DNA TGCGCCAGCAGCCTTATAGGGACTAGCGGGGGAATCACAGATACGCAGTATTTT. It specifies CASSLIGTSGGITDTQYF.

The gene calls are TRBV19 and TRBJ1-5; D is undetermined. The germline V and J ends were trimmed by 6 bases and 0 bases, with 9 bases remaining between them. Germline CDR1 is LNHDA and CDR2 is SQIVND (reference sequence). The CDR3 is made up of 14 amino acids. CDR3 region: CASRNPFSNQPQHF. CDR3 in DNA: TGTGCCAGTAGAAATCCCTTTAGCAATCAGCCCCAGCATTTT. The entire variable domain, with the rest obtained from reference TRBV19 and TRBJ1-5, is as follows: DGGITQSPKYLFRKEGQNVTLSCEQNLNHDAMYWYRQDPGQGLRLIYYSQIVNDFQKGDIAEGYSVSREKKESFPLTVTSAQKNPTAFYLCASRNPFSNQPQHFGDGTRLSIL.

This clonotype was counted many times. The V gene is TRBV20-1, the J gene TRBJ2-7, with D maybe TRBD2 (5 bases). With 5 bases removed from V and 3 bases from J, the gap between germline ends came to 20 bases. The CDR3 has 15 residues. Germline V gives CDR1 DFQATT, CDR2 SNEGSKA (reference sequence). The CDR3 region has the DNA TGCAGTGCTGCCCGCCGGGAAGGCTGGGGCTACGAGCAGTACTTC. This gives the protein CSAARREGWGYEQYF.

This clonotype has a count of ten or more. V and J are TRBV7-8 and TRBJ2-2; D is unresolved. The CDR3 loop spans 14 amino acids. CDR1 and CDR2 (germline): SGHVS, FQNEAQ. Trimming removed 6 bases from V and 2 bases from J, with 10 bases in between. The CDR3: CASSGGVNTGELFF. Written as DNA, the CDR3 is TGTGCCAGCAGTGGTGGCGTTAACACCGGGGAGCTGTTTTTT.

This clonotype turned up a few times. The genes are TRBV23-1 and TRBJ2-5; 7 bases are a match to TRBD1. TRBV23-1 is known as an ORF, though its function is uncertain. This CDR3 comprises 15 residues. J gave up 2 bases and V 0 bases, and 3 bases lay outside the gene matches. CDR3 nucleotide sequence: TGCGCCAGCAGTCAATCCGGGACAGTTCAAGAGACCCAGTACTTC. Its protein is CASSQSGTVQETQYF.

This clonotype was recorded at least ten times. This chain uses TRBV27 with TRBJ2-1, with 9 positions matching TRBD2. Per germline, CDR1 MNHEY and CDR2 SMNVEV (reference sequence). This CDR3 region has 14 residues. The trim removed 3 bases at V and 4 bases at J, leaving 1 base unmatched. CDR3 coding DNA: TGTGCCAGCAGTTTCCTAGCGGGATACAATGAGCAGTTCTTC. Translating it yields CASSFLAGYNEQFF.

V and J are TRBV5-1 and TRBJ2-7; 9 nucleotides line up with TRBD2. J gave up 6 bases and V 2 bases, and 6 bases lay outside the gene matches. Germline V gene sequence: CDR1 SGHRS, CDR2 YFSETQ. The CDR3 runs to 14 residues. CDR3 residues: CASSLGAGGGEQYF. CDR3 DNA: TGCGCCAGCAGCTTAGGAGCGGGAGGCGGCGAGCAGTACTTC.

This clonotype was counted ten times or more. The CDR3 region is CASRPWEDLEDTQYF. The CDR3, as DNA: TGTGCCAGCAGGCCTTGGGAGGATCTAGAAGATACGCAGTATTTT. This chain links TRBV7-9 with TRBJ2-3; D possibly corresponds to TRBD2 (6 bases). This CDR3 comprises 15 residues. The V gene lost 6 bases and the J gene lost 5 bases, with 18 bases spanning the gap. Germline values: CDR1 SEHNR, CDR2 FQNEAQ (reference sequence). The complete variable domain, with remaining parts taken from reference TRBV7-9 and TRBJ2-3, reads DTGVSQNPRHKITKRGQNVTFRCDPISEHNRLYWYRQTLGQGPEFLTYFQNEAQLEKSRLLSDRFSAERPKGSFSTLEIQRTEQGDSAMYLCASRPWEDLEDTQYFGPGTRLTVL.

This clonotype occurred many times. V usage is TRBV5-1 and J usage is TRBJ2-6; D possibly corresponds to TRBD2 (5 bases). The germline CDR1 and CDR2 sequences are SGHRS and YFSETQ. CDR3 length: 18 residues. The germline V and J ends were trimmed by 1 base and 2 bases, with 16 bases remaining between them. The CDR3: CASSLTEGVPPGANVLTF. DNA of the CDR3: TGCGCCAGCAGCTTGACCGAGGGAGTGCCCCCTGGGGCCAACGTCCTGACTTTC.

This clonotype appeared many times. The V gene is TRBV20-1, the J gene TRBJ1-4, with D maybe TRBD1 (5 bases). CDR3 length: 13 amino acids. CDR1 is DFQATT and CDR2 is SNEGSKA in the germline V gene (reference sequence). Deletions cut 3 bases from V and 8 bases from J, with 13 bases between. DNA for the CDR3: TGCAGTGCTAGTAGGCAGGGTTTGGAAAAACTGTTTTTT. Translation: CSASRQGLEKLFF.